This T cell receptor (beta chain) was captured in a study of naive and memory T cell subsets. V lost 2 bases, J lost 4 bases, and 5 bases lay in between. The CDR3 runs to 13 residues. Germline-derived CDR1 and CDR2 are LGHNA and YSLEER. Both TRBC1 and TRBC2 were covered by a beta constant-region primer of two equimolar oligonucleotides. The ligated cDNA underwent four PCR rounds using SP2 and nested alpha and beta constant-region primers. TCRdb ran MiXCR on the UMI-ligation and nested PCR reads and lists one entry per CDR3 protein. The sample lists approximately 150,000 distinct CDR3 sequences; over 20% were seen once. Study conclusions and caveats: Especially in CD8 cells, naive repertoires contained a few larger clonotypes, possibly CD45RA-re-expressing memory cells.

As concerns this clonotype: Its antigen remains unidentified.

The gene calls are TRBV4-3 and TRBJ1-4; D unresolved. Source material: naive CD4+ T cells from blood. The TCR originated in a human donor in good health. For the CDR3, the DNA is TGCGCCAGCAGCCAAACCTTTAATGAAAAACTGTTTTTT. This gives the protein CASSQTFNEKLFF.